The 26 T cell receptor beta chains below all came from one sample that was sequenced in a study of T cell responses to AZD1222 COVID-19 vaccine (dated by TCRdb to the early 2020s). Taken with the paper, the label for time point translates to: about 28 days (+/-7) after the second vaccine dose. The treatment or condition label for this specimen denotes: meningococcal conjugate vaccine given as trial control. The library was made by the immunoSEQ multiplex PCR assay. The immuneACCESS repertoire file appears here via TCRdb, limited to in-frame rearrangements. These files lack a portion of the clones; in checked studies, under half of the deficit traces to unresolved V genes, and the cause of the others is not known. The sample data list about 180,000 clones, and about 93% of these were observed just once. The biggest ten clones account for around 0.93% of the sample. Here the sequenced sample was peripheral blood, taken 28 days after the second dose of the MenACWY control vaccine. All receptors come from an adult who received the MenACWY meningococcal vaccine as a control.

The V gene is TRBV7-8, the J gene TRBJ1-2, with D maybe TRBD1 (6 bases). Germline V lookup: CDR1 SGHVS, CDR2 FQNEAQ. V lost 5 bases, J lost 4 bases, and 20 bases lay in between. This CDR3 spans 16 amino acids. CDR3 loop: CASSPPGAQGGYGYTF. Here the CDR3 DNA reads TGTGCCAGCAGCCCCCCCGGCGCACAGGGTGGCTATGGCTACACCTTC. Full variable domain (missing parts from reference TRBV7-8 and TRBJ1-2): GAGVSQSPRYKVAKRGQDVALRCDPISGHVSLFWYQQALGQGPEFLTYFQNEAQLDKSGLPSDRFFAERPEGSVSTLKIQRTQQEDSAVYLCASSPPGAQGGYGYTFGSGTRLTVV.

This rearrangement joins TRBV27 to TRBJ1-2; 7 bases agree with TRBD1. V shed 6 bases, J shed 12 bases, and the junction held 13 bases outside the gene matches. Looked up from germline, CDR1 is MNHEY and CDR2 is SMNVEV (reference sequence). CDR3 length: 13 amino acids. The CDR3 spells CASSLKGANVHTF. CDR3 bases: TGTGCCAGCAGCCTCAAGGGGGCTAACGTCCACACCTTC.

This chain joins TRBV9 and TRBJ2-1; D gene uncertain. This CDR3 comprises 17 residues. V dropped 1 base and J dropped 0 bases, with 14 bases sitting between them. Looked up from germline, CDR1 is SGDLS and CDR2 is YYNGEE. The CDR3 bases are TGTGCCAGCAGCGTACACACTGCCCTTAGCTCCTACAATGAGCAGTTCTTC. Its protein product is CASSVHTALSSYNEQFF. The whole variable domain, remainder taken from reference TRBV9 and TRBJ2-1, is DSGVTQTPKHLITATGQRVTLRCSPRSGDLSVYWYQQSLDQGLQFLIQYYNGEERAKGNILERFSAQQFPDLHSELNLSSLELGDSALYFCASSVHTALSSYNEQFFGPGTRLTVL.

The V and J genes are TRBV30 and TRBJ1-2; D ambiguous. This CDR3 contains 13 residues. V shed 3 bases and J shed 3 bases, with 11 bases lying between them. Looked up from germline, CDR1 is GTSNPN and CDR2 is SVGIG (reference sequence). The CDR3 DNA is TGTGCCTGGAGCCCTCTGCGGGACTATGGCTACACCTTC. Amino acid sequence: CAWSPLRDYGYTF.

This chain links TRBV5-8 with TRBJ1-1; 7 bases fit TRBD1. J was trimmed by 0 bases and V by 4 bases; bases with no gene match: 18. CDR3 length: 19 amino acids. Per germline, CDR1 SGHTS and CDR2 YDEGEE. CDR3 loop: CASSLRSGTARPLNTEAFF. CDR3 bases: TGTGCCAGCAGCCTACGGTCCGGGACAGCGCGGCCCCTGAACACTGAAGCTTTCTTT.

The V and J genes are TRBV30 and TRBJ1-6; 8 bases align to TRBD1. The V segment lost 3 bases and the J segment 0 bases; nucleotides outside the gene matches: 4. The CDR3 length is 16 residues. CDR1 and CDR2 (germline): GTSNPN, SVGIG (reference sequence). The CDR3 nucleotides are TGTGCCTGGAGGACCACAGGGGGCTCCTATAATTCACCCCTCCACTTT. Translated, it gives CAWRTTGGSYNSPLHF.

The chain links TRBV6-5 to TRBJ1-1; no firm D call. The CDR3 loop spans 13 amino acids. Trimming shortened V by 6 bases and J by 1 base, and 9 bases separated the two germline ends. Per the germline V gene, CDR1 is MNHEY and CDR2 is SVGAGI. In nucleotides, the CDR3 is TGTGCCAGCAGGAATACAGCGAACACTGAAGCTTTCTTT. Amino acids: CASRNTANTEAFF.

CDR3 bases: TGTGCCAGTAGTATCGACTCCTATGGCTACACCTTC. It encodes CASSIDSYGYTF. The V gene is TRBV19, the J gene TRBJ1-2; D unclear. Germline V gene data show CDR1 as LNHDA and CDR2 as SQIVND (reference sequence). Trimming took 3 bases from V and 4 from J, leaving 6 bases between them. There are 12 residues in the CDR3.

The V gene is TRBV5-1, the J gene TRBJ1-6; 7 nucleotides align to TRBD1. Germline V gene lookup returns CDR1 SGHRS and CDR2 YFSETQ. The V gene end was trimmed by 4 bases and the J gene end by 6 bases; junction bases not matched to a gene: 7. The CDR3 sequence is 15 residues long. The CDR3 reads CASSQQGGGNSPLHF. The DNA for the CDR3 is TGCGCCAGCAGCCAGCAAGGGGGCGGTAATTCACCCCTCCACTTT.

The rearrangement links TRBV10-2 to TRBJ1-6; 7 bases align to TRBD1. The CDR3 is 16 residues long. Germline CDR1 and CDR2: WSHSY and SAAADI. V was pared by 2 bases and J by 5 bases, with 6 bases of the junction left unmatched. CDR3 amino acids: CASSEVVGTDNSPLHF. DNA for the CDR3: TGCGCCAGCAGTGAGGTTGTAGGGACAGATAATTCACCCCTCCACTTT.

The V and J genes are TRBV7-2 and TRBJ1-1; TRBD1 might be the D (6 bases). This CDR3 contains 14 residues. CDR1 and CDR2 from the germline V gene are SGHTA and FQGNSA. Trimming shortened V by 1 base and J by 11 bases, and 17 bases separated the two germline ends. CDR3 nucleotides: TGTGCCAGCAGCTTAGGGGGCCCTAGGGGGGAGGCTTTCTTT. It translates to CASSLGGPRGEAFF.

This clone was counted once. The V and J genes are TRBV16 and TRBJ2-7; the D is unclear. The CDR3 extends over 12 amino acids. The germline gives CDR1 KGHSY, CDR2 FQNENV. Trimming took 3 bases from V and 0 from J, leaving 3 bases between them. In nucleotides, the CDR3 is TGTGCCAGCAGCCAGGGCTCCTACGAGCAGTACTTC. Translating gives CASSQGSYEQYF.

The gene calls are TRBV2 and TRBJ1-1, with D possibly matching TRBD1 (5 bases). Trimming removed 3 bases at V and 4 bases at J, with 18 bases between. This CDR3 is built from 16 residues. In germline, CDR1 is SNHLY, CDR2 FYNNEI. The CDR3 loop is CASSDYGIRRGTEAFF. CDR3 DNA: TGTGCCAGCAGTGATTATGGGATCCGGAGGGGCACTGAAGCTTTCTTT.

The chain uses TRBV2 and TRBJ1-6; possible D gene TRBD1, 6 bases. This CDR3 region has 14 residues. The V end was cut by 7 bases, the J end by 1 base, with 8 bases between. Germline CDR1 is SNHLY and CDR2 is FYNNEI. CDR3 DNA: TGTGCCAGCAACAGGGAGTCCTATAATTCACCCCTCCACTTT. It encodes CASNRESYNSPLHF.

The CDR3 bases are TGTGCCAGCAATCAGTTAGGGGGCCAACACGAGCAGTACTTC. It encodes CASNQLGGQHEQYF. The chain has TRBV27 and TRBJ2-7; 7 nucleotides match TRBD1. Germline CDR1 MNHEY, CDR2 SMNVEV (reference sequence). The CDR3 contains 14 residues. After removal of 7 bases from V and 5 bases from J, the junction contained 11 bases not matched to a gene.

The chain is built from TRBV5-8 and TRBJ1-5, with 7 positions matching TRBD1. The trim removed 5 bases at V and 7 bases at J, leaving 9 bases unmatched. Germline values: CDR1 SGHTS, CDR2 YDEGEE. This CDR3 contains 14 residues. The CDR3 DNA sequence: TGTGCCAGCAGGGCCAGGGGGAGGGGGCAGCCCCAGCATTTT. This translates into CASRARGRGQPQHF. The full variable domain, completed using reference TRBV5-8 and TRBJ1-5, is EAGVTQSPTHLIKTRGQQATLRCSPISGHTSVYWYQQALGLGLQFLLWYDEGEERNRGNFPPRFSGRQFPNYSSELNVNALELEDSALYLCASRARGRGQPQHFGDGTRLSIL.

The chain uses TRBV7-9 and TRBJ2-3; tentative D call: TRBD1 (6 bases). The CDR3 contains 15 residues. Trimming took off 1 base at V and 0 bases at J, with 8 bases between the two ends. Germline V lookup: CDR1 SEHNR, CDR2 FQNEAQ (reference sequence). Written as DNA, the CDR3 is TGTGCCAGCAGCTTAGGACAGGAAAGCACAGATACGCAGTATTTT. Translated, it gives CASSLGQESTDTQYF.

This chain uses TRBV29-1 with TRBJ1-1; D may be TRBD1 (6 bases). Germline lookup yields CDR1 SQVTM and CDR2 ANQGSEA. Deletions cut 7 bases from V and 10 bases from J, with 25 bases between. The CDR3 extends over 14 amino acids. The CDR3 coding sequence is TGCAGCGCTCGATCGGCAGGGGCCGCCCTAGGAGCTTTCTTT. Translated, it gives CSARSAGAALGAFF.

In this sample, this clone turned up many times. The V and J genes are TRBV12-3 or TRBV12-4 and TRBJ2-2; D remains unclear. The CDR3 is 10 residues long. V gave up 7 bases and J gave up 7 bases, with 4 bases separating them. CDR3 in amino acids: CASMDGELFF. For the CDR3, the DNA is TGTGCCAGCATGGACGGGGAGCTGTTTTTT.

The sample holds a few counts of this clone. The chain employs TRBV4-1 and TRBJ1-2; maybe TRBD1 (5 bases). Trimming took 0 bases from V and 5 from J, leaving 19 bases between them. The CDR3 contains 17 residues. CDR1 and CDR2 from the germline V gene are MGHRA and YSYEKL. In DNA form, the CDR3 reads TGCGCCAGCAGCCAAGATTTCAGTGGCGGGGGATCTTATGGCTACACCTTC. The encoded protein is CASSQDFSGGGSYGYTF.

To note about this clone: A read error may produce the germline difference seen at one junction end. The genes are TRBV7-7 and TRBJ2-5; 8 bases match TRBD1. Germline V lookup: CDR1 SSHAT, CDR2 FNYEAQ (reference sequence). The CDR3 is 15 residues long. The CDR3 loop reads CASSLRDRNVETQYF. The CDR3 nucleotides are TGTGCTAGCAGCTTGCGGGACAGGAATGTTGAGACCCAGTACTTC.

This rearrangement joins TRBV30 to TRBJ2-1; 11 nucleotides agree with TRBD2. Unmatched junction bases numbered 10, after V lost 7 bases and J lost 2 bases. The CDR3 has 16 amino acids. The germline gives CDR1 GTSNPN, CDR2 SVGIG (reference sequence). The CDR3 DNA follows: TGTGCCTTTAGTACGGGACTAGCGGTCACCTACAATGAGCAGTTCTTC. Amino acids: CAFSTGLAVTYNEQFF.

The chain links TRBV24-1 to TRBJ1-6, with 9 nucleotides matching TRBD1. The CDR3 extends over 15 amino acids. Germline lookup yields CDR1 KGHDR and CDR2 SFDVKD. The J segment lost 0 bases and the V segment lost 7 bases, leaving 0 bases of the junction unmatched. The CDR3 DNA follows: TGTGCCACCAGGGGACAGGGCTCCTATAATTCACCCCTCCACTTT. Translated: CATRGQGSYNSPLHF.

V gene TRBV18 combines with J gene TRBJ1-1; D is uncertain. With 2 bases removed from V and 0 bases from J, the gap between germline ends came to 10 bases. The CDR3 sequence is 15 residues long. Germline V gives CDR1 KGHSH, CDR2 LQKENI. The CDR3 sequence: CASSPVQLLNTEAFF. In DNA, the CDR3 is TGTGCCAGCTCACCAGTACAGCTTTTGAACACTGAAGCTTTCTTT.

The V and J genes are TRBV28 and TRBJ1-2; D ambiguous. CDR1 and CDR2 (germline): MDHEN, SYDVKM. With 4 bases removed from V and 4 bases from J, the gap between germline ends came to 10 bases. This CDR3 comprises 13 residues. The CDR3 here is CASSSSGRYGYTF. Here the CDR3 DNA reads TGTGCCAGCAGTTCCTCCGGGCGCTATGGCTACACCTTC.

This clone was recorded once. J is TRBJ1-3 and V is TRBV19; D remains ambiguous. V lost 3 bases to trimming and J lost 8 bases, with 5 bases between them. Germline CDR1 reads LNHDA; CDR2 reads SQIVND (reference sequence). The CDR3 loop spans 11 amino acids. The CDR3 DNA sequence: TGTGCCAGTAGTATCCGAGACACCATATATTTT. Protein product: CASSIRDTIYF.